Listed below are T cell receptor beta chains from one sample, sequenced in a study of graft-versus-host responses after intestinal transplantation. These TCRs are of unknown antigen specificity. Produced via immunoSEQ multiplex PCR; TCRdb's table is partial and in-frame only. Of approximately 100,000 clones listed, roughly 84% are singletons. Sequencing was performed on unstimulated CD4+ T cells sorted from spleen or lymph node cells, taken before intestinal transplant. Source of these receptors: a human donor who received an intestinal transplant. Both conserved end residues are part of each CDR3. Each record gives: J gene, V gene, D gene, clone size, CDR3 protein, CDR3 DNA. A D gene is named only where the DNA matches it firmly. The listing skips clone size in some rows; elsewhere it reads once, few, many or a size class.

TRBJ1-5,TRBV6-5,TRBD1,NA,CASSAGTGVNQPQHF,TGTGCCAGCAGTGCCGGGACAGGGGTCAATCAGCCCCAGCATTTT
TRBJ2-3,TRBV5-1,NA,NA,CASSLLPDRDTQYF,TGCGCCAGCAGCTTGTTGCCTGACCGGGATACGCAGTATTTT
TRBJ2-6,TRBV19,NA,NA,CASTGGLGANVLTF,TGTGCCAGTACAGGGGGACTTGGGGCCAACGTCCTGACTTTC
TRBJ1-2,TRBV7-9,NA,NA,CASSLTGRPNYGYTF,TGTGCCAGCAGCTTAACGGGCAGACCCAACTATGGCTACACCTTC
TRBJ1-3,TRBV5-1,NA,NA,CASSLGDAGNTIYF,TGCGCCAGCAGCTTGGGGGACGCTGGAAACACCATATATTTT
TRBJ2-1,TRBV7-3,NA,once,CASSLVLVRGEQFF,TGTGCCAGCAGCTTAGTACTAGTTAGGGGTGAGCAGTTCTTC
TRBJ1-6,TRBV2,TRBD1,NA,CASRRTGGLTPLHF,TGTGCCAGCAGAAGGACAGGGGGTCTTACACCCCTCCACTTT
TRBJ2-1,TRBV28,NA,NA,CASKKSGHYNEQFF,TGTGCCAGCAAAAAATCGGGACACTACAATGAGCAGTTCTTC
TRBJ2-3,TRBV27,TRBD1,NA,CASSSPGQGQDTQYF,TGTGCCAGCAGTTCCCCGGGACAGGGTCAGGATACGCAGTATTTT
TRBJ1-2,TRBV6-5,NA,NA,CASSSRLDGYTF,TGTGCCAGCAGTTCGCGACTGGACGGCTACACCTTC
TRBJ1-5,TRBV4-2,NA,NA,CASSTTGQGMGQPQHF,TGTGCCAGCAGCACAACGGGGCAGGGGATGGGGCAGCCCCAGCATTTT
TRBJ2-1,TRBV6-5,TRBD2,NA,CASSSGGGNYNEQFF,TGTGCCAGCAGCTCAGGCGGGGGTAATTACAATGAGCAGTTCTTC
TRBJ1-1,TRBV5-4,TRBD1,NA,CASSPATGGTTEAFF,TGTGCCAGCAGCCCCGCGACAGGGGGGACCACTGAAGCTTTCTTT
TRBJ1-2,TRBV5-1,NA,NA,CASSSGPGNYGYTF,TGCGCCAGCAGCAGTGGTCCGGGAAACTATGGCTACACCTTC
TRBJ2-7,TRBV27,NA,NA,CASAGGYEQYF,TGTGCCAGCGCCGGGGGCTACGAGCAGTACTTC
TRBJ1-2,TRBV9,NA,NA,CASGTAPDYGYTF,TGTGCCAGCGGCACGGCCCCTGACTATGGCTACACCTTC
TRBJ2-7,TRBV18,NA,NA,CASSPPGNSYEQYF,TGTGCCAGCTCACCACCAGGGAACTCCTACGAGCAGTACTTC
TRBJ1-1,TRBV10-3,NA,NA,CAISATNRVQPEAFF,TGTGCCATCAGTGCCACAAACAGGGTCCAACCTGAAGCTTTCTTT
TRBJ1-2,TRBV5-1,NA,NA,CASSAMDTGYTF,TGCGCCAGCAGCGCAATGGACACTGGCTACACCTTC
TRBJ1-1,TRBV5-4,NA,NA,CASSLGGERADEAFF,TGTGCCAGCAGCTTGGGGGGGGAACGGGCCGATGAAGCTTTCTTT
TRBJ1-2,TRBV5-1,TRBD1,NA,CASSLDRGLLNYGYTF,TGCGCCAGCAGCTTGGATAGGGGGCTCCTTAACTATGGCTACACCTTC
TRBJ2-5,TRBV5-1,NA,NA,CASSPKGTFQETQYF,TGCGCCAGCAGCCCGAAGGGGACCTTCCAAGAGACCCAGTACTTC
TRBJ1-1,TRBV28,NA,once,CASSRTAILNTEAFF,TGTGCCAGCAGTCGGACAGCTATCTTGAACACTGAAGCTTTCTTT
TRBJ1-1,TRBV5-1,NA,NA,CASSLGGLTEAFF,TGCGCCAGCAGCTTGGGGGGTTTGACTGAAGCTTTCTTT
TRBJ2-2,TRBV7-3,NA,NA,CASSLGVLTGELFF,TGTGCCAGCAGCTTAGGGGTGCTAACCGGGGAGCTGTTTTTT
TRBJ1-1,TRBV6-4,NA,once,CATVGCEAFF,TGTGCCACCGTGGGGTGTGAAGCTTTCTTT
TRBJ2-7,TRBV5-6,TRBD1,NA,CASSWRGGQGLHEQYF,TGTGCCAGCAGCTGGAGGGGGGGACAGGGGCTCCACGAGCAGTACTTC
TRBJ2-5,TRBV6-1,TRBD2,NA,CASSLTSGRGETQYF,TGTGCCAGCAGCTTGACTAGCGGGAGAGGGGAGACCCAGTACTTC
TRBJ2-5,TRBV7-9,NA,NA,CASTRGGGEETQYF,TGTGCCAGCACCCGTGGGGGCGGGGAAGAGACCCAGTACTTC
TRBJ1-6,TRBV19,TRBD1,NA,CASSPGQGRGSPLHF,TGTGCCAGTAGTCCGGGACAGGGGAGAGGATCACCCCTCCACTTT
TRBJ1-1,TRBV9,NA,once,CASSVGPGDAEAFF,TGTGCCAGCAGCGTAGGTCCCGGGGACGCTGAAGCTTTCTTT
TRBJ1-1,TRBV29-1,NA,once,CSVKGLLEAFF,TGCAGCGTTAAAGGATTGCTTGAAGCTTTCTTT
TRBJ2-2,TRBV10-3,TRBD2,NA,CAISAGGGRAHTGELFF,TGTGCCATCAGTGCCGGTGGCGGGAGGGCCCACACCGGGGAGCTGTTTTTT
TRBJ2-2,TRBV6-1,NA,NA,CASRGTGELFF,TGTGCCAGCAGGGGAACCGGGGAGCTGTTTTTT
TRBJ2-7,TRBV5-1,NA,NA,CASSRMDSSYEQYF,TGCGCCAGCAGCCGCATGGACAGCTCCTACGAGCAGTACTTC
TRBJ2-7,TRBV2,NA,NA,CASSRSSYEQYF,TGTGCCAGCAGTAGGTCTTCCTACGAGCAGTACTTC
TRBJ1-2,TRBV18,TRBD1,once,CASSPGQEDYGYTF,TGTGCCAGCTCACCGGGACAGGAAGATTATGGCTACACCTTC
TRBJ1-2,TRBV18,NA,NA,CASSPRPQREAGYGYTF,TGTGCCAGCTCACCAAGACCCCAAAGGGAGGCGGGCTATGGCTACACCTTC
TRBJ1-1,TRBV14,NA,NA,CASSLRLGYTEAFF,TGTGCCAGCAGCCTCCGGTTGGGCTACACTGAAGCTTTCTTT
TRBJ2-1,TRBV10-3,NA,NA,CAISGAYGTPHGDEQFF,TGTGCCATCAGTGGAGCTTACGGGACTCCGCACGGGGATGAGCAGTTCTTC